Included here is one T cell receptor beta chain sequence, with context. Antigen unknown. Germline CDR1 and CDR2: ENHRY and SYGVKD. CDR3 length: 14 residues. Trimming cost V 3 bases and J 7 bases; bases outside gene matches: 7. The sample comes from a study of regulatory T cells. Overall study findings and caveats: Hydrophobic residues at CDR3 positions 6 and 7 were enriched in conventional CD4+ T cells of CD3G-deficient patients. Patient repertoires had restricted TRB V-J pairs and skewed V and J usage, most in Tregs.

The primer mix had 52 TRBV and 13 TRBJ primers. Assay: immunoSEQ multiplex PCR; the TCRdb copy retains only in-frame clones and omits some. The sample yields over 25,000 clones, about 94% seen once. Specimen: conventional CD4+ T cells sorted from blood. This sequence originates from a child younger than 10 with CD3G deficiency. The rearrangement uses TRBV10-3 and TRBJ1-2; 8 bases map to TRBD1. CDR3 region: CAISDSTGGVGYTF. The CDR3 DNA sequence: TGTGCCATCAGTGATTCAACAGGGGGAGTTGGCTACACCTTC.